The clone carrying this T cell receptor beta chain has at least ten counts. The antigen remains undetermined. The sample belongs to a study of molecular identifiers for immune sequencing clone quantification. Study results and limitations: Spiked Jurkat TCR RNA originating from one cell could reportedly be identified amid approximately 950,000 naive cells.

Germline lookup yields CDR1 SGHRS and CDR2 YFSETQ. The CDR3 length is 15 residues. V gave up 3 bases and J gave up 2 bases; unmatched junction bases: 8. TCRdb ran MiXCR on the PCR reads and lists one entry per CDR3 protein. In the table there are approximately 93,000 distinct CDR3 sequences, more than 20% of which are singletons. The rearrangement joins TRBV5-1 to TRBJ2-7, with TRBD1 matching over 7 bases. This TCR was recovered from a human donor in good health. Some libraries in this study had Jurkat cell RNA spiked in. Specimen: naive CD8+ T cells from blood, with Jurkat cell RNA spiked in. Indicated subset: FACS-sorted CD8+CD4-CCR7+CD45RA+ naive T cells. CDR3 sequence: CASSSRDRLTYEQYF. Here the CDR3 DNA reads TGCGCCAGCAGCTCCCGGGACAGACTAACCTACGAGCAGTACTTC. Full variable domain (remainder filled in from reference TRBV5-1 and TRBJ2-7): KAGVTQTPRYLIKTRGQQVTLSCSPISGHRSVSWYQQTPGQGLQFLFEYFSETQRNKGNFPGRFSGRQFSNSRSEMNVSTLELGDSALYLCASSSRDRLTYEQYFGPGTRLTVT.